The 14 T cell receptor beta chains below come from one sample, sequenced in a study of T cell repertoires in cytomegalovirus infection. MiXCR, run by TCRdb on the reads, gives a single entry per CDR3 protein. This sample has around 740,000 distinct CDR3 sequences, with 35% found just once. Sequencing input: PBMCs. The receptors shown here come from a human donor in good health (CMV status not recorded). Some clones in this sample may be carry-over from other donors' samples.

This clonotype appeared once. This sequence joins TRBV27 and TRBJ2-7; 11 bases are a match to TRBD1. The CDR3 consists of 15 residues. V lost 4 bases and J lost 4; bases outside the gene matches: 6. Germline V gene data show CDR1 as MNHEY and CDR2 as SMNVEV (reference sequence). The CDR3 protein is CASSSYGTGGYEQYF. The DNA of the CDR3 is TGTGCCAGCAGTTCGTACGGGACAGGGGGATACGAGCAGTACTTC.

The V call is TRBV2, the J call TRBJ1-5; TRBD1 matches at 7 bases. This CDR3 contains 14 residues. Losses at the gene ends were 7 bases for V and 4 bases for J; bases not matched to a gene: 7. Germline lookup yields CDR1 SNHLY and CDR2 FYNNEI. The CDR3 is CASNPSDRNQPQHF. CDR3 DNA sequence: TGTGCCAGCAACCCGTCGGACAGGAATCAGCCCCAGCATTTT.

This clonotype was picked up a small number of times. The rearrangement joins TRBV5-6 to TRBJ1-1; 10 bases are a match to TRBD1. Germline V CDR1 and CDR2: SGHDT, YYEEEE. The V segment lost 4 bases and the J segment 1 base; nucleotides outside the gene matches: 10. This CDR3 region has 17 residues. The CDR3: CASSRDRGLGANTEAFF. CDR3 nucleotides: TGTGCCAGCAGCCGGGACAGGGGACTAGGGGCGAACACTGAAGCTTTCTTT.

This clonotype was detected a few times. The chain joins TRBV7-9 to TRBJ2-5, with TRBD1 matching over 9 bases. The CDR3 runs to 16 residues. Germline CDR1 reads SEHNR; CDR2 reads FQNEAQ (reference sequence). The ends lost 5 bases at V and 5 bases at J; junction bases unmatched: 12. The CDR3 DNA sequence: TGTGCCAGCAGCCCAAAGAAACAGGGGGCATGGGAGACCCAGTACTTC. Translating gives CASSPKKQGAWETQYF.

V and J are TRBV19 and TRBJ1-1; TRBD1 aligns across 8 bases. Germline CDR1 and CDR2: LNHDA and SQIVND (reference sequence). The CDR3 is 14 amino acids. J lost 0 bases, V lost 6 bases, and 3 bases had no gene match. CDR3: CASRNRGLNTEAFF. The CDR3, as DNA: TGTGCCAGTAGAAACAGGGGGTTGAACACTGAAGCTTTCTTT.

This chain links TRBV2 with TRBJ1-5; 7 bases are shared with TRBD1. J was trimmed by 9 bases and V by 7 bases; bases with no gene match: 9. CDR3 length: 13 residues. The germline gives CDR1 SNHLY, CDR2 FYNNEI. This chain's CDR3 is CASMGQMLWPQHF. CDR3 DNA sequence: TGTGCCAGCATGGGACAGATGCTATGGCCCCAGCATTTT.

The rearrangement links TRBV6-5 to TRBJ1-3, with D maybe TRBD1 (5 bases). This CDR3 comprises 17 residues. Germline CDR1 and CDR2: MNHEY and SVGAGI. The germline V and J ends were trimmed by 8 bases and 4 bases, with 24 bases remaining between them. The CDR3 coding sequence is TGTGCCAGCGGTCCCCTCCAGGACATGGTGTCGGGAAACACCATATATTTT. It is translated as CASGPLQDMVSGNTIYF.

The rearrangement joins TRBV27 to TRBJ1-2, with D possibly TRBD1 on 6 matching bases. Deletions cut 6 bases from V and 6 bases from J, with 14 bases between. Germline loops: CDR1 MNHEY, CDR2 SMNVEV (reference sequence). CDR3 size: 13 residues. The CDR3 is CASSRVGGDGYTF. The CDR3 bases are TGTGCCAGCAGCCGGGTGGGGGGCGATGGCTACACCTTC.

The sample holds many counts of this clonotype. J is TRBJ2-2 and V is TRBV7-6, with 8 bases fitting TRBD1. Losses at the gene ends were 4 bases for V and 4 bases for J; bases not matched to a gene: 8. The V gene's germline CDR1 is SGHVS and CDR2 FNYEAQ. The CDR3 is made up of 16 amino acids. As DNA, the CDR3 is TGTGCCAGCAGCTCACCGACAGGGGCGGTCACCGGGGAGCTGTTTTTT. Protein product: CASSSPTGAVTGELFF.

This clonotype was seen a few times. As DNA, the CDR3 is TGTGCCACCTCAGCGGGGAAAAACTATGGCTACACCTTC. Its protein is CATSAGKNYGYTF. The chain employs TRBV10-3 and TRBJ1-2; D not resolved. The germline V gene encodes CDR1 ENHRY and CDR2 SYGVKD. V was clipped by 10 bases and J by 2 bases, with 14 bases between them. CDR3 length equals 13 residues.

This chain's CDR3 is CASSHGTRGTDTQYF. CDR3 DNA sequence: TGTGCCAGCAGCCACGGGACTAGGGGCACAGATACGCAGTATTTT. The chain links TRBV7-6 to TRBJ2-3; 8 nucleotides line up with TRBD2. The CDR3 sequence is 15 residues long. The junction had 5 bases not matched to a gene; V was cut back by 5 bases and J by 1 base. Germline CDR1 SGHVS, CDR2 FNYEAQ.

The CDR3 protein is CASSPSGSSDTQYF. CDR3 coding DNA: TGTGCCAGCAGCCCCAGTGGGAGCTCAGATACGCAGTATTTT. This chain joins TRBV7-3 and TRBJ2-3; tentatively, D is TRBD2 (5 bases). V lost 5 bases and J 4 bases, leaving 13 bases between the germline ends. CDR1 SGHTA and CDR2 FQGTGA come from the germline V gene. The CDR3 totals 14 residues.

The V and J genes are TRBV28 and TRBJ1-5; tentatively, D is TRBD1 (6 bases). Looked up from germline, CDR1 is MDHEN and CDR2 is SYDVKM. Trimming shortened V by 3 bases and J by 5 bases, and 26 bases separated the two germline ends. This CDR3 is 19 amino acids long. CDR3 bases: TGTGCCAGCAGTTTGTTGGCCTTTGGGGTTCAGGGGTTTCATCAGCCCCAGCATTTT. This encodes CASSLLAFGVQGFHQPQHF.

V usage is TRBV5-6 and J usage is TRBJ1-4; 7 nucleotides match TRBD1. Germline CDR1 SGHDT, CDR2 YYEEEE. This CDR3 has 16 amino acids. Trimming at V came to 3 bases and at J to 2 bases, leaving 7 bases not matched to a gene. CDR3 in DNA: TGTGCCAGCAGCTATGCAGGGGGGACGACTAATGAAAAACTGTTTTTT. Protein product: CASSYAGGTTNEKLFF.